Shown below are 9 T cell receptor beta chains from a single sample sequenced in a study of control samples from healthy donors and cancer patients. Only in-frame clones appear in the TCRdb table, and some are missing; sequencing was by immunoSEQ multiplex PCR. Here the sample spans 50,000 or so clones, over 75% being singletons. The specimen sequenced was blood. These receptor sequences come from a man in his fifties or sixties in good health.

The rearrangement joins TRBV7-3 to TRBJ2-5; TRBD2 matches 11 bases. The CDR3 runs to 14 residues. Trimming cost V 10 bases and J 7 bases; bases outside gene matches: 11. Germline values: CDR1 SGHTA, CDR2 FQGTGA. The CDR3 nucleotides read TGTGCCACCTTAAGACTAGCGGGAAATGGGACCCAGTACTTC. Protein: CATLRLAGNGTQYF.

This chain connects TRBV29-1 to TRBJ2-2; 7 bases are a match to TRBD1. Germline V gene lookup returns CDR1 SQVTM and CDR2 ANQGSEA. This CDR3 contains 14 residues. V dropped 2 bases and J dropped 3; count of bases not matched to a gene: 3. The CDR3 sequence is CSVEKGQYTGELFF. CDR3 sequence (DNA): TGCAGCGTTGAAAAGGGACAGTACACCGGGGAGCTGTTTTTT.

This clone came up once. The rearrangement uses TRBV6-7 and TRBJ1-5, with no clear D. Being an ORF, TRBV6-7 has a function that is uncertain. Trimming stripped 6 bases from V and 3 bases from J, with 15 bases between. The CDR3 is 15 amino acids. CDR3 bases: TGTGCCAGCAGCTTCGAGACACTCTACAATCAGCCCCAGCATTTT. Translated: CASSFETLYNQPQHF.

The chain combines TRBV6-6 with TRBJ2-3; 10 nucleotides line up with TRBD2. This CDR3 has 16 residues. Germline values: CDR1 MNHNY, CDR2 SVGAGI (reference sequence). J was trimmed by 5 bases and V by 5 bases; bases with no gene match: 10. CDR3 nucleotide sequence: TGTGCCAGCAGTCCGGTGCTAGCGGGAGTCCTAGATACGCAGTATTTT. This encodes CASSPVLAGVLDTQYF.

The CDR3 sequence is CAWSGLATDTQYF. The DNA for the CDR3 is TGTGCCTGGAGTGGACTAGCCACAGATACGCAGTATTTT. The chain links TRBV30 to TRBJ2-3, with 7 nucleotides matching TRBD2. Germline lookup yields CDR1 GTSNPN and CDR2 SVGIG (reference sequence). The CDR3 runs to 13 residues. V lost 1 base, J lost 2 bases, and 0 bases stayed unmatched.

This sequence joins TRBV7-8 and TRBJ1-3, with 10 bases lining up with TRBD2. With the DNA end fitting TRBJ2-2 better, the J assignment may be wrong. From germline, CDR1 is SGHVS and CDR2 FQNEAQ. The CDR3 has 18 residues. CDR3 DNA: TGTGCCAGCAGCGGGGGGGTTCTAGCGGGAGCTTACACCGGGGAGCTGTTTTTT. Amino acid sequence: CASSGGVLAGAYTGELFF.

This clone was detected once. The chain recombines TRBV7-2 with TRBJ2-5; D may correspond to TRBD1 or TRBD2 (6 bases each). Looked up from germline, CDR1 is SGHTA and CDR2 is FQGNSA. Deletions cut 7 bases from V and 1 base from J, with 28 bases between. The CDR3 consists of 19 residues. This CDR3 is CASNKPPFHTGGPQETQYF. CDR3 DNA: TGTGCCAGCAACAAACCCCCCTTCCATACCGGGGGCCCCCAAGAGACCCAGTACTTC. The whole variable domain, filled in from reference TRBV7-2 and TRBJ2-5, reads GAGVSQSPSNKVTEKGKDVELRCDPISGHTALYWYRQSLGQGLEFLIYFQGNSAPDKSGLPSDRFSAERTGGSVSTLTIQRTQQEDSAVYLCASNKPPFHTGGPQETQYFGPGTRLLVL.

The chain joins TRBV25-1 to TRBJ1-1; 11 positions agree with TRBD1. CDR3 length: 15 amino acids. The J segment lost 4 bases and the V segment lost 8 bases, leaving 9 bases of the junction unmatched. CDR1 is MGHDK and CDR2 is SYGVNS in the germline V gene. The CDR3 loop is CASLRTGGKVTEAFF. As DNA, the CDR3 is TGTGCCAGCCTCCGGACAGGGGGCAAAGTCACTGAAGCTTTCTTT. The whole variable domain, filled in from reference TRBV25-1 and TRBJ1-1, reads EADIYQTPRYLVIGTGKKITLECSQTMGHDKMYWYQQDPGMELHLIHYSYGVNSTEKGDLSSESTVSRIRTEHFPLTLESARPSHTSQYLCASLRTGGKVTEAFFGQGTRLTVV.

In nucleotides, the CDR3 is TGTGCCAGCAGAGCAGGAGCTTATAATTCACCCCTCCACTTT. Amino acids: CASRAGAYNSPLHF. This rearrangement joins TRBV6-4 to TRBJ1-6, with D hard to call. CDR3 size: 14 residues. Per the germline V gene, CDR1 is MRHNA and CDR2 is SNTAGT. The germline V and J ends were trimmed by 6 bases and 4 bases, with 10 bases remaining between them.